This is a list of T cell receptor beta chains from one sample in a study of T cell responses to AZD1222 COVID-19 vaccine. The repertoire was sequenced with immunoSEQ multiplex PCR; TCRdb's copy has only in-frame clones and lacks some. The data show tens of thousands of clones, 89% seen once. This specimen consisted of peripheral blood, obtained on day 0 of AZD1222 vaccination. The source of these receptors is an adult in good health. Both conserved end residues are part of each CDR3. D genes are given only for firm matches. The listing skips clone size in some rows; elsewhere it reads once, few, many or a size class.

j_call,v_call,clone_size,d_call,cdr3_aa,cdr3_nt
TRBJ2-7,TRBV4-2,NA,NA,CASSQGRGTYEQYF,TGTGCCAGCAGCCAAGGACGTGGGACCTACGAGCAGTACTTC
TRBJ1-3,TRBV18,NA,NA,CASSPPSGNTIYF,TGTGCCAGCTCACCTCCCTCTGGAAACACCATATATTTT
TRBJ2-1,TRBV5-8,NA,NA,CASSLDRGSSEQFF,TGTGCCAGCAGCCTGGATAGGGGCTCCTCGGAGCAGTTCTTC
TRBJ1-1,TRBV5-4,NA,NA,CASSLARGGTEAFF,TGTGCCAGCAGCTTGGCCCGGGGGGGCACTGAAGCTTTCTTT
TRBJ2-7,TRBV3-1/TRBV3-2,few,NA,CASSQGFYEQYF,TGTGCCAGCAGCCAAGGGTTCTACGAGCAGTACTTC
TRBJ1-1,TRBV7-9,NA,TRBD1,CASSLDTGVETEAFF,TGTGCCAGCAGCCTAGACACAGGGGTCGAGACTGAAGCTTTCTTT
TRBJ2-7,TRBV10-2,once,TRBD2,CATLAGGSYEQYF,TGCGCCACCTTAGCGGGGGGCTCCTACGAGCAGTACTTC
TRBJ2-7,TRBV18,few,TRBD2,CASSPGRGREQYF,TGTGCCAGCTCACCAGGGAGGGGACGCGAGCAGTACTTC
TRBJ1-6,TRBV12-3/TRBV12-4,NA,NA,CASSFTENSPLHF,TGTGCCAGCAGTTTTACAGAAAATTCACCCCTCCACTTT
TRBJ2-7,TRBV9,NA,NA,CASSVGAVSYEQYF,TGTGCCAGCAGCGTAGGGGCAGTCTCCTACGAGCAGTACTTC
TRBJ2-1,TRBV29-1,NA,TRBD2,CSVRSGAPYNEQFF,TGCAGCGTAAGGAGCGGGGCCCCCTACAATGAGCAGTTCTTC
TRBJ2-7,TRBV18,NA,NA,CASSPAPSHEQYF,TGTGCCAGCTCCCCGGCCCCATCGCACGAGCAGTACTTC
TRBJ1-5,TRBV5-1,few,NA,CASSLSPASNQPQHF,TGCGCCAGCAGCTTGAGTCCTGCTAGCAATCAGCCCCAGCATTTT
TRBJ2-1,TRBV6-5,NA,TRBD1,CASNLQGSDEQFF,TGTGCCAGCAATCTACAGGGGAGCGATGAGCAGTTCTTC
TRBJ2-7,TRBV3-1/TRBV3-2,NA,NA,CASSQVETGVYEQYF,TGTGCCAGCAGCCAAGTTGAGACAGGAGTCTACGAGCAGTACTTC
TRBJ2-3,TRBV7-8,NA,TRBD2,CASSLKAGGSTDTQYF,TGTGCCAGCAGCTTAAAGGCGGGGGGGTCCACAGATACGCAGTATTTT
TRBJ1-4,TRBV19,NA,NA,CASSIGPGATNEKLFF,TGTGCCAGTAGTATTGGGCCCGGAGCAACTAATGAAAAACTGTTTTTT
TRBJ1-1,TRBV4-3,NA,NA,CASSQDQGLMNTEAFF,TGCGCCAGCAGCCAAGATCAGGGTCTAATGAACACTGAAGCTTTCTTT
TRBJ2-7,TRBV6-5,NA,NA,CASRREFLDEQYF,TGTGCCAGCAGGCGAGAGTTTCTGGACGAGCAGTACTTC
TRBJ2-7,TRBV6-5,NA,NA,CASRPGASYEQYF,TGTGCCTCAAGGCCAGGGGCATCCTACGAGCAGTACTTC
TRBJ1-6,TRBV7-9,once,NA,CASSTQGRNSPLHF,TGTGCCAGCAGCACACAGGGACGGAATTCACCCCTCCACTTT
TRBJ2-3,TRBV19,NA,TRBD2,CASRKLAGQSTDTQYF,TGTGCCAGTCGCAAACTAGCGGGACAAAGCACAGATACGCAGTATTTT
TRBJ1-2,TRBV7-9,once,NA,CASSLVGANYGYTF,TGTGCCAGCAGCTTAGTCGGGGCGAACTATGGCTACACCTTC
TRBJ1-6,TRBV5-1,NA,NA,CASSPRVDSPLHF,TGCGCCAGCAGCCCCAGGGTAGATTCACCCCTCCACTTT
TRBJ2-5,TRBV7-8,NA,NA,CASSPGNPQETQYF,TGTGCCAGCAGCCCCGGAAATCCCCAAGAGACCCAGTACTTC